Shown below are 20 T cell receptor beta chains from a single sample sequenced in a study of cytomegalovirus exposure and HLA in healthy donors. 60 Vbeta and 13 Jbeta primers were used in PCR. Some clones are missing from TCRdb's copy, which holds only in-frame ones; the method was immunoSEQ multiplex PCR. Among around 200,000 clones listed, about 85% were seen once. The material sequenced was PBMCs. The source is a woman aged 45-59 years in good health and CMV-seropositive.

The chain combines TRBV6-1 with TRBJ1-6; unclear D gene. The CDR3 contains 13 residues. V gave up 6 bases and J gave up 8 bases, with 11 bases separating them. CDR1 MNHNS and CDR2 SASEGT come from the germline V gene. The CDR3 reads CASRPDWDSPLHF. The CDR3 DNA follows: TGTGCCAGCAGGCCGGACTGGGATTCACCCCTCCACTTT.

The rearrangement uses TRBV5-4 and TRBJ2-3, with D possibly matching TRBD2 (6 bases). This CDR3 has 13 amino acids. Germline V gives CDR1 SGHNT, CDR2 YYREEE (reference sequence). The V end lost 0 bases, the J end lost 10 bases, and 12 bases lay between the germline ends. CDR3 loop: CASSLGGDGAQYF. The CDR3 DNA sequence: TGTGCCAGCAGCTTGGGGGGGGATGGCGCGCAGTATTTT. Full variable domain (missing parts from reference TRBV5-4 and TRBJ2-3): ETGVTQSPTHLIKTRGQQVTLRCSSQSGHNTVSWYQQALGQGPQFIFQYYREEENGRGNFPPRFSGLQFPNYSSELNVNALELDDSALYLCASSLGGDGAQYFGPGTRLTVL.

The chain employs TRBV7-7 and TRBJ2-1, with 9 positions matching TRBD2. The V and J ends lost 3 bases and 1 base, in that order; junction bases with no gene match: 4. Germline V lookup: CDR1 SSHAT, CDR2 FNYEAQ (reference sequence). This CDR3 comprises 16 residues. The CDR3 is CASSFRAGGSYNEQFF. In DNA form, the CDR3 reads TGTGCCAGCAGCTTTCGAGCGGGGGGATCCTACAATGAGCAGTTCTTC.

V usage is TRBV4-1 and J usage is TRBJ1-2; 8 bases map to TRBD1. The CDR3 extends over 13 amino acids. V dropped 6 bases and J dropped 7; count of bases not matched to a gene: 7. The germline CDR1 and CDR2 sequences are MGHRA and YSYEKL. CDR3 in DNA: TGCGCCAGCAGGCCACCAGGGGGCGGTGGCTACACCTTC. This sequence encodes CASRPPGGGGYTF.

The chain links TRBV7-2 to TRBJ2-2; perhaps TRBD1 as D (8 bases). Germline V gene data show CDR1 as SGHTA and CDR2 as FQGNSA. The germline V and J ends were trimmed by 4 bases and 5 bases, with 14 bases remaining between them. This CDR3 has 15 amino acids. CDR3 sequence: CASSSSQGGTGELFF. The CDR3 bases are TGTGCCAGCAGCTCATCACAGGGGGGGACCGGGGAGCTGTTTTTT. The whole variable domain, remainder taken from reference TRBV7-2 and TRBJ2-2, is GAGVSQSPSNKVTEKGKDVELRCDPISGHTALYWYRQSLGQGLEFLIYFQGNSAPDKSGLPSDRFSAERTGGSVSTLTIQRTQQEDSAVYLCASSSSQGGTGELFFGEGSRLTVL.

V gene TRBV4-3 combines with J gene TRBJ2-3; D might be TRBD2 (5 bases). The V end lost 3 bases, the J end lost 0 bases, and 13 bases lay between the germline ends. CDR3 size: 16 residues. Germline CDR1 reads LGHNA; CDR2 reads YSLEER. CDR3 region: CASSHTPLESTDTQYF. Written as DNA, the CDR3 is TGCGCCAGCAGCCACACGCCACTAGAGAGCACAGATACGCAGTATTTT.

The rearrangement joins TRBV7-3 to TRBJ1-5; weak D call: TRBD1 (5 bases). Germline-derived CDR1 and CDR2 are SGHTA and FQGTGA. Trimming left V 5 bases short and J 3 bases short, with 20 bases between. The CDR3 contains 17 residues. The CDR3 coding sequence is TGTGCCAGCAGCCTTAAATTCGCGGGGACGGCCAATCAGCCCCAGCATTTT. Translated, it gives CASSLKFAGTANQPQHF.

The chain recombines TRBV5-1 with TRBJ2-6; 10 positions agree with TRBD2. CDR3 length equals 16 residues. Looked up from germline, CDR1 is SGHRS and CDR2 is YFSETQ. Unmatched junction bases numbered 1, after V lost 4 bases and J lost 0 bases. CDR3 region: CASSPSGGSGANVLTF. The CDR3 DNA reads TGCGCCAGCAGCCCTAGCGGGGGCTCTGGGGCCAACGTCCTGACTTTC.

V is TRBV19 and J is TRBJ1-1; 9 nucleotides match TRBD1. The CDR3 is made up of 16 amino acids. CDR1 is LNHDA, CDR2 SQIVND, per germline (reference sequence). The J segment lost 3 bases and the V segment lost 6 bases, leaving 11 bases of the junction unmatched. The CDR3 bases are TGTGCCAGTAGCGGCTCATTCGGGACAGGGCACACTGAAGCTTTCTTT. This gives the protein CASSGSFGTGHTEAFF.

The CDR3 nucleotides are TGCGCCAGCAGCTTGGGGTTCGGGCAGGGGGCGCCCACTGAAGCTTTCTTT. This codes for CASSLGFGQGAPTEAFF. The V and J genes are TRBV5-1 and TRBJ1-1, with 8 bases aligning to TRBD1. This CDR3 spans 17 amino acids. With V trimmed by 0 bases and J by 4 bases, 11 bases remained unmatched. Germline V lookup: CDR1 SGHRS, CDR2 YFSETQ.

The chain couples TRBV6-1 to TRBJ2-1; D unresolved. CDR3 length: 15 residues. V lost 3 bases and J lost 1, with 10 bases in between. CDR1 and CDR2 from the germline V gene are MNHNS and SASEGT. This CDR3 is CASSDGAASYNEQFF. As DNA, the CDR3 is TGTGCCAGCAGTGATGGAGCAGCTTCCTACAATGAGCAGTTCTTC.

The V and J genes are TRBV27 and TRBJ2-2, with D possibly TRBD1 on 5 matching bases. CDR1 MNHEY and CDR2 SMNVEV come from the germline V gene (reference sequence). The CDR3 runs 13 residues. Trimming removed 5 bases from V and 10 bases from J, with 14 bases in between. CDR3 sequence: CASSPTQGVELFF. CDR3 coding DNA: TGTGCCAGCAGTCCGACACAAGGGGTGGAGCTGTTTTTT.

The rearrangement links TRBV25-1 to TRBJ2-1, with TRBD1 identical over 11 bases. V gave up 4 bases and J gave up 5 bases; unmatched junction bases: 7. This CDR3 spans 16 amino acids. Looked up from germline, CDR1 is MGHDK and CDR2 is SYGVNS. The CDR3 sequence: CASSARTGGAHNEQFF. DNA of the CDR3: TGTGCCAGCAGTGCGAGGACAGGGGGCGCGCACAATGAGCAGTTCTTC.

This clone showed up just once. The chain joins TRBV7-8 to TRBJ2-7; 9 bases agree with TRBD2. The CDR3 is 16 residues long. Germline CDR1 is SGHVS and CDR2 is FQNEAQ. The V and J ends lost 5 bases and 5 bases, in that order; junction bases with no gene match: 13. CDR3 sequence (DNA): TGTGCCAGCAGCGACCGGAGTGCGGGGGGGACGGACGAGCAGTACTTC. Protein: CASSDRSAGGTDEQYF.

The chain combines TRBV7-9 with TRBJ1-2, with 7 bases fitting TRBD1. Trimming cost V 5 bases and J 2 bases; bases outside gene matches: 2. This CDR3 contains 13 residues. CDR1 and CDR2 from the germline V gene are SEHNR and FQNEAQ (reference sequence). The CDR3 nucleotides are TGTGCCAGCAGCCTGGGACAGAACTATGGCTACACCTTC. Protein product: CASSLGQNYGYTF.

The chain has TRBV18 and TRBJ2-3; D is perhaps TRBD2 (6 bases). The CDR3 is 14 amino acids. Germline V lookup: CDR1 KGHSH, CDR2 LQKENI. The V gene lost 4 bases and the J gene lost 4 bases, with 12 bases spanning the gap. CDR3 protein: CASSRRDSSDTQYF. In DNA, the CDR3 is TGTGCCAGCTCACGACGGGACTCATCAGATACGCAGTATTTT.

Of note for this clone: The sample contains more than one DNA sequence encoding this CDR3. The V gene is TRBV20-1, the J gene TRBJ2-5, with 7 bases lining up with TRBD1. The CDR3 loop spans 11 amino acids. V trimming: 6 bases; J trimming: 5 bases; junction bases outside the gene matches: 3. Germline V CDR1 and CDR2: DFQATT, SNEGSKA (reference sequence). The CDR3 DNA sequence: TGCAGTGCCCAGACAGGGGAGACCCAGTACTTC. It encodes CSAQTGETQYF.

The genes are TRBV6-1 and TRBJ2-2; 11 bases match TRBD1. Germline V gene lookup returns CDR1 MNHNS and CDR2 SASEGT. CDR3 length: 18 residues. Unmatched junction bases numbered 6, after V lost 3 bases and J lost 0 bases. The CDR3 sequence is CASSDRTGGASNTGELFF. In DNA, the CDR3 is TGTGCCAGCAGTGACCGGACAGGGGGCGCATCGAACACCGGGGAGCTGTTTTTT.

The chain recombines TRBV6-4 with TRBJ2-2; TRBD2 matches 13 bases. The germline V gene has CDR1 MRHNA and CDR2 SNTAGT. Trimming took 3 bases from V and 4 from J; bases not matched to a gene: 5. The CDR3 spans 17 residues. This CDR3 reads CASSETSGGPSTGELFF. The CDR3 DNA reads as TGTGCCAGCAGTGAGACTAGCGGGGGGCCCAGCACCGGGGAGCTGTTTTTT.

This chain joins TRBV9 and TRBJ2-5; 11 bases align to TRBD2. The V and J ends lost 3 bases and 1 base, in that order; junction bases with no gene match: 17. The CDR3 sequence is 20 residues long. Germline values: CDR1 SGDLS, CDR2 YYNGEE. CDR3 sequence: CASSAGTWTSGLSFQETQYF. The CDR3 nucleotides read TGTGCCAGCAGCGCAGGAACTTGGACTAGCGGGTTATCCTTCCAAGAGACCCAGTACTTC.